The 3 T cell receptor beta chains listed next were all sequenced from one sample in a study of blood T cell repertoires in COVID-19. TCRdb's copy holds only in-frame clones and misses some; the assay was immunoSEQ multiplex PCR. The sample includes about 400,000 clones, 88% of them seen just once. Sample: PBMCs or T cells enriched from blood (not recorded which). The receptor set was obtained from a woman in her thirties or forties with acute COVID-19.

The J gene is TRBJ2-5, the V gene TRBV3-1 (or the pseudogene TRBV3-2); a weak D match, TRBD2 (5 bases). Looked up from germline, CDR1 is LGHDT and CDR2 is YNNKEL (reference sequence). The CDR3 covers 15 residues. Trimming took 7 bases from V and 5 from J, leaving 20 bases between them. CDR3 coding DNA: TGTGCCAGCACCCCAACTGGGCCAGCGGAGGAGACCCAGTACTTC. This encodes CASTPTGPAEETQYF.

V usage is TRBV29-1 and J usage is TRBJ1-2, with 8 bases that match TRBD1. Germline V gene lookup returns CDR1 SQVTM and CDR2 ANQGSEA. V was clipped by 7 bases and J by 2 bases; unmatched bases: 3. This CDR3 is 12 amino acids long. In DNA, the CDR3 is TGCAGCGGTAGACAGGGGAACTATGGCTACACCTTC. It codes for CSGRQGNYGYTF.

The chain carries TRBV27 and TRBJ1-5; weak D call: TRBD1 (6 bases). The CDR3 runs to 13 residues. V lost 5 bases to trimming and J lost 5 bases, with 10 bases between them. Germline V gene lookup returns CDR1 MNHEY and CDR2 SMNVEV (reference sequence). In DNA, the CDR3 is TGTGCCAGCAGTCCGTGGACAGATCAGCCCCAGCATTTT. As protein: CASSPWTDQPQHF.